This T cell receptor (beta chain) was obtained from a study of beta chain features in type 1 diabetes. The wider study: The samples had around 98 million sorted cells examined in all. Findings of the study overall: PCR may have favored shorter templates equally in patients and controls. For Type 1 diabetes patients, all four CD4+ subsets carried TCRB CDR3s that were moderately but significantly shorter.

The germline V gene has CDR1 SNHLY and CDR2 FYNNEI. This CDR3 is 13 amino acids long. V gave up 4 bases and J gave up 5 bases, with 9 bases separating them. Concerning this clone itself: Its antigen remains unknown.

Sequencing targeted expressed TCRB transcripts, as all isolated RNA had been reverse transcribed. Some clones are missing from TCRdb's copy, which holds only in-frame ones; the method was immunoSEQ multiplex PCR. The sample lists some 25,000 clones; less than 60% were seen once. This TCR was recovered from a woman between 18 and 29 years old with type 1 diabetes. The V gene is TRBV2, the J gene TRBJ1-5; no firm D call. Sequencing was done on a sample of Tregs from blood. This chain's CDR3 is CASSAGSYQPQHF. The CDR3 DNA is TGTGCCAGCAGTGCTGGGAGTTATCAGCCCCAGCATTTT.